This TCR beta chain is drawn from a study of T cells in Graves' hyperthyroidism and ophthalmopathy. Amplification of TCR beta CDR3 regions was performed using RNA transcripts as template. The study used the HTBI primer set for a first-round RT-PCR of the TCR CDR3. TCRdb re-analysed the multiplex PCR reads in MiXCR, keeping a single row per CDR3 protein. Of over 350,000 distinct CDR3 sequences listed, over 12% are singletons. Orbital computed tomography and thyroid ultrasound, together with serum TRAb and thyroxine and clinical symptoms, were used for diagnoses. This sample holds PBMCs from roughly 10 ml fresh peripheral blood. Note on this clonotype: Antigen unknown.

Study-level points and caveats: Ophthalmopathy was separated from stable hyperthyroidism by a 13 V-J model. Among thyroid clonotypes expanded above 0.001, most also appeared in blood.

The CDR3 extends over 16 amino acids. Germline CDR1 and CDR2: SGHVS and FNYEAQ. Trimming cost V 8 bases and J 4 bases, with 21 bases left between them. This TCR came from a man younger than 30 with Graves' ophthalmopathy. The chain couples TRBV7-6 to TRBJ1-3; D is possibly TRBD1 (5 bases). Sample: blood. The CDR3 spells CASGPGDLILGNTIYF. The CDR3 nucleotides are TGTGCCAGCGGCCCGGGGGATCTAATCCTCGGAAACACCATATATTTT.